This T cell receptor (beta chain) is drawn from a study of radiotherapy plus CTLA-4 blockade in lung cancer. The CDR3 is made up of 15 amino acids. CDR1 and CDR2 (germline): MDHEN, SYDVKM. Between the trimmed V and J ends, which lost 7 bases and 0 bases, there was a span of 13 bases. Clones were sequenced by immunoSEQ multiplex PCR, and TCRdb holds only the in-frame ones, with some missing. The data hold more than 90,000 clones, with approximately 80% observed a single time. This specimen consisted of peripheral blood, obtained from a patient treated with radiotherapy plus ipilimumab. The TCR sequence derives from a human donor with non-small cell lung cancer that progressed on radiotherapy plus ipilimumab. The chain has TRBV28 and TRBJ1-3; D remains unclear. The CDR3 DNA is TGTGCCAGCAACCGGGCCCCGAGCTCTGGAAACACCATATATTTT. This sequence encodes CASNRAPSSGNTIYF.